The 20 T cell receptor beta chains reported below all come from one sample, sequenced in a study of blood T cell repertoires in COVID-19. Measured with immunoSEQ multiplex PCR; TCRdb has only the in-frame clones, and not every one. The sample records about 46,000 clones, approximately 85% being singletons. The sample taken for sequencing was peripheral blood. The receptors were gathered from a woman at least 80 years old with COVID-19, enrolled during active disease.

This chain's CDR3 is CASSERRQGLYKDTEAFF. The CDR3 DNA sequence: TGTGCCAGCAGTGAAAGAAGACAGGGTCTTTATAAGGACACTGAAGCTTTCTTT. The chain employs TRBV6-1 and TRBJ1-1; 7 nucleotides agree with TRBD1. V shed 2 bases, J shed 3 bases, and the junction held 15 bases outside the gene matches. Germline CDR1 is MNHNS and CDR2 is SASEGT. The CDR3 has 18 amino acids.

V usage is TRBV9 and J usage is TRBJ2-3, with D perhaps matching TRBD1 (6 bases). In germline, CDR1 is SGDLS, CDR2 YYNGEE. The CDR3 has 15 amino acids. V shed 1 base and J shed 6 bases, with 15 bases lying between them. The CDR3 nucleotides read TGTGCCAGCAGCGTACTGTCCCAGAGGGGGGATACGCAGTATTTT. Amino acids: CASSVLSQRGDTQYF.

The rearrangement joins TRBV2 to TRBJ2-1, with TRBD2 matching 9 bases. CDR1 is SNHLY and CDR2 is FYNNEI in the germline V gene. This CDR3 has 17 residues. V dropped 4 bases and J dropped 0; count of bases not matched to a gene: 7. The CDR3: CASSGQTSGSSYNEQFF. The CDR3 DNA follows: TGTGCCAGCAGTGGTCAGACTAGCGGAAGCTCCTACAATGAGCAGTTCTTC.

This chain links TRBV15 with TRBJ2-7, with D uncertain. This CDR3 has 14 amino acids. In germline, CDR1 is LNHNV, CDR2 YYDKDF (reference sequence). The germline V and J ends were trimmed by 3 bases and 4 bases, with 13 bases remaining between them. The CDR3 loop is CATSRSPKRYEQYF. In DNA form, the CDR3 reads TGTGCCACCAGCAGGTCGCCAAAACGGTACGAGCAGTACTTC. The variable domain in full, completed from reference TRBV15 and TRBJ2-7, reads DAMVIQNPRYQVTQFGKPVTLSCSQTLNHNVMYWYQQKSSQAPKLLFHYYDKDFNNEADTPDNFQSRRPNTSFCFLDIRSPGLGDTAMYLCATSRSPKRYEQYFGPGTRLTVT.

V and J are TRBV7-2 and TRBJ2-5; 8 bases agree with TRBD2. Germline CDR1 and CDR2: SGHTA and FQGNSA. V lost 5 bases and J lost 5; bases outside the gene matches: 7. CDR3 length: 14 residues. The CDR3 loop is CASSLSGTRETQYF. The CDR3 region has the DNA TGTGCCAGCAGCCTCTCCGGGACTAGGGAGACCCAGTACTTC.

V and J are TRBV14 and TRBJ2-1; 10 bases agree with TRBD2. CDR3 length: 16 amino acids. Trimming at V came to 1 base and at J to 3 bases, leaving 3 bases not matched to a gene. CDR1 is SGHDN and CDR2 is FVKESK in the germline V gene. The CDR3 coding sequence is TGTGCCAGCAGCCAAGGTAGCGGGAGGCTCTACAATGAGCAGTTCTTC. Its translation is CASSQGSGRLYNEQFF.

The chain is built from TRBV15 and TRBJ1-3; D ambiguous. Germline CDR1 reads LNHNV; CDR2 reads YYDKDF (reference sequence). Trimming took 4 bases from V and 1 from J, leaving 8 bases between them. CDR3 size: 14 residues. The CDR3 DNA is TGTGCCACCAGCAAAACCGGTTCTGGAAACACCATATATTTT. This gives the protein CATSKTGSGNTIYF.

The rearrangement links TRBV4-2 to TRBJ2-1, with 12 bases matching TRBD2. J gave up 3 bases and V 1 base, and 10 bases lay outside the gene matches. There are 19 residues in the CDR3. In germline, CDR1 is LGHNA, CDR2 YNFKEQ. The CDR3 loop reads CASSQGPLLAGGFYNEQFF. CDR3 nucleotide sequence: TGTGCCAGCAGCCAAGGGCCCCTACTAGCGGGGGGCTTCTACAATGAGCAGTTCTTC.

This clone was found many times. The V call is TRBV7-2, the J call TRBJ1-2; D remains unclear. This CDR3 contains 15 residues. V lost 4 bases to trimming and J lost 8 bases, with 20 bases between them. CDR1 SGHTA and CDR2 FQGNSA come from the germline V gene. DNA of the CDR3: TGTGCCAGCAGCTCCATAGACGGGGTTACAAGAGGCTACACCTTC. As protein: CASSSIDGVTRGYTF.

This clone was picked up one time. This chain joins TRBV19 and TRBJ2-1; TRBD2 matches 7 bases. Germline V gene data show CDR1 as LNHDA and CDR2 as SQIVND (reference sequence). There are 11 residues in the CDR3. Trimming took 7 bases from V and 7 from J; bases not matched to a gene: 1. DNA of the CDR3: TGTGCCAGTACGCGGGAGAATGAGCAGTTCTTC. Amino acid sequence: CASTRENEQFF.

The chain has TRBV5-1 and TRBJ1-2; the match to TRBD1 covers 8 bases. The junction had 6 bases not matched to a gene; V was cut back by 4 bases and J by 4 bases. The CDR3 is 14 residues long. Per the germline V gene, CDR1 is SGHRS and CDR2 is YFSETQ. The CDR3 sequence: CASSLGQGFYGYTF. CDR3 sequence (DNA): TGCGCCAGCAGCCTTGGACAGGGCTTCTATGGCTACACCTTC.

The chain recombines TRBV28 with TRBJ2-5; 7 nucleotides agree with TRBD1. This CDR3 region has 16 residues. The junction had 11 bases not matched to a gene; V was cut back by 3 bases and J by 4 bases. Germline V gene lookup returns CDR1 MDHEN and CDR2 SYDVKM. The CDR3 protein is CASSFSRQGVGETQYF. The DNA for the CDR3 is TGTGCCAGCAGTTTTTCCCGGCAGGGGGTAGGAGAGACCCAGTACTTC.

This clone was counted once. The CDR3 DNA sequence: TGTGCCAGCAGCCAAGGGGGGGGCGAGCAGTACTTC. Its protein product is CASSQGGGEQYF. The rearrangement uses TRBV3-1 (or the pseudogene TRBV3-2) and TRBJ2-7; TRBD2 matches 7 bases. In germline, CDR1 is LGHDT, CDR2 YNNKEL (reference sequence). Losses at the gene ends were 1 base for V and 6 bases for J; bases not matched to a gene: 0. This CDR3 spans 12 amino acids.

The CDR3: CASCRDILFQETQYF. CDR3 nucleotides: TGTGCCAGCTGTCGGGACATCCTATTCCAAGAGACCCAGTACTTC. The chain couples TRBV7-9 to TRBJ2-5; D is possibly TRBD1 (6 bases). The germline gives CDR1 SEHNR, CDR2 FQNEAQ (reference sequence). CDR3 size: 15 residues. Trimming shortened V by 8 bases and J by 1 base, and 17 bases separated the two germline ends. The variable domain in full, with the rest retrieved from reference TRBV7-9 and TRBJ2-5, is DTGVSQNPRHKITKRGQNVTFRCDPISEHNRLYWYRQTLGQGPEFLTYFQNEAQLEKSRLLSDRFSAERPKGSFSTLEIQRTEQGDSAMYLCASCRDILFQETQYFGPGTRLLVL.

The table lists this clone with a count of one. This chain links TRBV5-1 with TRBJ1-1; weak D call: TRBD1 (6 bases). This CDR3 spans 14 amino acids. Trimming took 2 bases from V and 4 from J, leaving 12 bases between them. Per the germline V gene, CDR1 is SGHRS and CDR2 is YFSETQ. The CDR3 region is CASSFGGAGTEAFF. The CDR3 DNA follows: TGCGCCAGCAGCTTCGGGGGGGCGGGCACTGAAGCTTTCTTT.

The chain combines TRBV19 with TRBJ1-1; 9 bases map to TRBD1. V gave up 5 bases and J gave up 4 bases; unmatched junction bases: 2. The CDR3 runs 13 residues. Per germline, CDR1 LNHDA and CDR2 SQIVND (reference sequence). The CDR3 sequence is CASSEDRGTEAFF. The CDR3 DNA follows: TGTGCCAGTAGTGAGGACAGGGGCACTGAAGCTTTCTTT.

The gene calls are TRBV6-2 or TRBV6-3 and TRBJ2-5; unclear D gene. Trimming took 3 bases from V and 2 from J, leaving 10 bases between them. In germline, CDR1 is MNHEY, CDR2 SVGEGT. The CDR3 extends over 14 amino acids. In DNA form, the CDR3 reads TGTGCCAGCAGTTATTCTAATAATCAAGAGACCCAGTACTTC. It translates to CASSYSNNQETQYF.

This clone was picked up a small number of times. The CDR3 bases are TGTGCCAGCAGCCATCTCGGCGGGGATGTGGGTAATTCACCCCTCCACTTT. It is translated as CASSHLGGDVGNSPLHF. The chain uses TRBV3-1 (or the pseudogene TRBV3-2) and TRBJ1-6; D gene ambiguous. V dropped 3 bases and J dropped 6 bases, with 18 bases sitting between them. CDR1 and CDR2 (germline): LGHDT, YNNKEL (reference sequence). The CDR3 is 17 residues long.

The chain uses TRBV2 and TRBJ2-1; the D is unclear. This CDR3 spans 16 amino acids. Germline lookup yields CDR1 SNHLY and CDR2 FYNNEI. V gave up 5 bases and J gave up 0 bases, with 14 bases separating them. CDR3 region: CASSLTVPSSYNEQFF. In DNA, the CDR3 is TGTGCCAGCAGTTTAACCGTACCCAGCTCCTACAATGAGCAGTTCTTC.

The genes are TRBV7-8 and TRBJ1-1, with 8 bases matching TRBD1. The CDR3 covers 14 residues. In germline, CDR1 is SGHVS, CDR2 FQNEAQ. V lost 1 base to trimming and J lost 11 bases; unmatched junction nucleotides: 9. The CDR3 spells CASSLESRGRMAFF. CDR3 DNA sequence: TGTGCCAGCAGCTTAGAGTCCAGGGGGCGAATGGCTTTCTTT.